This T cell receptor (beta chain) appears in the sequencing data of a study of T cell clones after liver transplantation. General study points: Graft donor-reactive T cells may have migrated into the graft rather than being deleted.

For this clone: Its antigen is currently unknown.

CDR1 and CDR2 from the germline V gene are MNHEY and SVGAGI. V was pared by 6 bases and J by 2 bases, with 14 bases between. The CDR3 loop spans 15 amino acids. Assay used: immunoSEQ multiplex PCR; TCRdb lists only in-frame clones, some missing. Of 25,000 to 35,000 clones in the sample, about 94% are singletons; the top ten hold about 25%. This receptor was obtained from a human patient who received a liver transplant. Some T cells may originate from the graft donor. The starting material was CD8+ T cells from blood, obtained 12 months after liver transplant. The chain employs TRBV6-5 and TRBJ1-5; possible D gene TRBD1, 5 bases. The CDR3 coding sequence is TGTGCCAGCAGCCTTCTGGGGGGAGGCAATCAGCCCCAGCATTTT. Translation: CASSLLGGGNQPQHF.